Each of the 22 T cell receptor beta chains below was sequenced from the same sample in a study of T-cell memory formation after mild COVID-19. TCRdb reprocessed the 5' RACE reads via MiXCR and lists one record per CDR3 protein. Counted here are roughly 550,000 distinct CDR3 sequences, 20% occurring once; the ten biggest clones make up under 15%. Sequencing input: PBMCs or a T cell subset sorted from them (not recorded which). The receptor source for this set is an adult woman who had mild COVID-19 (a few samples of this study predate the infection). Cell type and time point are not known.

The CDR3 loop is CAWSVRQTYGYTF. DNA of the CDR3: TGTGCCTGGAGTGTTAGACAGACCTATGGCTACACCTTC. V usage is TRBV30 and J usage is TRBJ1-2, with D maybe TRBD1 (5 bases). Deletions cut 0 bases from V and 4 bases from J, with 9 bases between. CDR3 length: 13 residues. The germline V gene has CDR1 GTSNPN and CDR2 SVGIG (reference sequence).

The chain combines TRBV4-1 with TRBJ1-4; D unresolved. Germline V gene lookup returns CDR1 MGHRA and CDR2 YSYEKL. The CDR3 length is 15 residues. Trimming took 3 bases from V and 7 from J, leaving 15 bases between them. The CDR3 DNA is TGCGCCAGCAGCCATGACGAAGGGAATAGTGAAAAACTGTTTTTT. Amino acids: CASSHDEGNSEKLFF.

The gene calls are TRBV11-2 and TRBJ2-5; D is uncertain. Germline CDR1 SGHAT, CDR2 FQNNGV. The CDR3 has 14 amino acids. The V end lost 1 base, the J end lost 0 bases, and 6 bases lay between the germline ends. CDR3 amino acids: CASSLVAYQETQYF. DNA of the CDR3: TGTGCCAGCAGCTTAGTAGCCTACCAAGAGACCCAGTACTTC.

This clonotype showed up just a few times. This chain joins TRBV7-2 and TRBJ1-5, with D hard to call. The CDR3 consists of 17 residues. V gave up 4 bases and J gave up 3 bases, with 19 bases separating them. CDR1 and CDR2 (germline): SGHTA, FQGNSA. For the CDR3, the DNA is TGTGCCAGCAGCTCCGAATTTGCTACAGCTTCCAATCAGCCCCAGCATTTT. This encodes CASSSEFATASNQPQHF.

This clonotype appeared a few times. This chain joins TRBV23-1 and TRBJ2-3; 7 bases map to TRBD1. TRBV23-1 is recorded as an ORF, its role being uncertain. V was pared by 10 bases and J by 1 base, with 8 bases of the junction left unmatched. This CDR3 has 14 amino acids. The CDR3 nucleotides read TGCGCCAAAACAGGGGCTACTCGCACAGATACGCAGTATTTT. Its translation is CAKTGATRTDTQYF.

The chain recombines TRBV20-1 with TRBJ2-5; 14 nucleotides match TRBD2. V lost 3 bases to trimming and J lost 1 base; unmatched junction nucleotides: 1. The CDR3 is 15 amino acids. Germline V lookup: CDR1 DFQATT, CDR2 SNEGSKA (reference sequence). In DNA, the CDR3 is TGCAGTGCTAGCGGACTAGCGGGAGGCCAAGAGACCCAGTACTTC. The encoded protein is CSASGLAGGQETQYF.

This clonotype appeared many times. This chain uses TRBV5-1 with TRBJ1-6; perhaps TRBD1 as D (6 bases). This CDR3 spans 15 amino acids. Trimming pared 4 bases from V and 8 bases from J, leaving 16 bases between. Germline values: CDR1 SGHRS, CDR2 YFSETQ. In DNA form, the CDR3 reads TGCGCCAGCAGCATAGAACAGGGTAGGGATTCACCCCTCCACTTT. This codes for CASSIEQGRDSPLHF.

V gene TRBV7-6 combines with J gene TRBJ2-5; D is uncertain. This CDR3 has 15 residues. CDR1 and CDR2 from the germline V gene are SGHVS and FNYEAQ. V lost 2 bases, J lost 1 base, and 11 bases lay in between. The CDR3, as DNA: TGTGCCAGCAGCTTAAATAAGGGTCCCCAAGAGACCCAGTACTTC. This translates into CASSLNKGPQETQYF.

This chain links TRBV7-2 with TRBJ2-7, with D possibly matching TRBD1 (6 bases). The ends were cut back, 5 bases at V and 1 base at J, with 12 bases in the middle. Germline CDR1 SGHTA, CDR2 FQGNSA. The CDR3 contains 14 residues. CDR3 region: CASSKGHESYEQYF. The CDR3 DNA sequence: TGTGCCAGCAGCAAGGGACACGAATCCTACGAGCAGTACTTC.

This clonotype was counted a few times. This chain connects TRBV2 to TRBJ2-1; D uncertain. Trimming stripped 1 base from V and 4 bases from J, with 5 bases between. Per germline, CDR1 SNHLY and CDR2 FYNNEI. There are 13 residues in the CDR3. CDR3 protein: CASSEVGYNEQFF. The CDR3 nucleotides are TGTGCCAGCAGTGAAGTGGGATACAATGAGCAGTTCTTC.

This chain links TRBV7-9 with TRBJ2-1; D possibly corresponds to TRBD2 (5 bases). Per the germline V gene, CDR1 is SEHNR and CDR2 is FQNEAQ (reference sequence). The CDR3 runs to 12 residues. V shed 5 bases and J shed 9 bases, with 11 bases lying between them. CDR3 sequence reads: CASSLLGGEQFF. CDR3 sequence (DNA): TGTGCCAGCAGCCTCCTTGGAGGTGAGCAGTTCTTC.

The V and J genes are TRBV7-9 and TRBJ2-1, with 10 bases aligning to TRBD2. The CDR3 extends over 15 amino acids. With V trimmed by 1 base and J by 5 bases, 2 bases remained unmatched. Germline assignment: CDR1 SEHNR and CDR2 FQNEAQ (reference sequence). CDR3 loop: CASSLGAGGDNEQFF. The DNA for the CDR3 is TGTGCCAGCAGCTTAGGAGCGGGAGGGGACAATGAGCAGTTCTTC.

The chain links TRBV5-5 to TRBJ2-7; 13 bases are a match to TRBD2. The CDR3 runs 14 residues. Trimming removed 6 bases from V and 3 bases from J; junction bases left unmatched: 3. CDR1 and CDR2 (germline): SGHKS, YYEKEE (reference sequence). For the CDR3, the DNA is TGTGCCAGCATATGGACTAGCGGGAGCTACGAGCAGTACTTC. This translates into CASIWTSGSYEQYF. Full variable domain (outside the CDR3, taken from reference TRBV5-5 and TRBJ2-7): DAGVTQSPTHLIKTRGQQVTLRCSPISGHKSVSWYQQVLGQGPQFIFQYYEKEERGRGNFPDRFSARQFPNYSSELNVNALLLGDSALYLCASIWTSGSYEQYFGPGTRLTVT.

The V gene is TRBV3-1, the J gene TRBJ1-1; possibly TRBD1 for D (5 bases). The germline CDR1 and CDR2 sequences are LGHDT and YNNKEL (reference sequence). This CDR3 comprises 14 residues. Trimming shortened V by 0 bases and J by 4 bases, and 9 bases separated the two germline ends. CDR3 amino acids: CASSQDGGGTEAFF. In DNA form, the CDR3 reads TGTGCCAGCAGCCAAGATGGGGGGGGCACTGAAGCTTTCTTT.

The rearrangement uses TRBV12-3 or TRBV12-4 and TRBJ2-5; D is perhaps TRBD1 (6 bases). The ends were cut back, 3 bases at V and 5 bases at J, with 13 bases in the middle. CDR3 length: 14 amino acids. The CDR3 coding sequence is TGTGCCAGCAGTTTGAGTGGGGGCCGGGAGACCCAGTACTTC. Its translation: CASSLSGGRETQYF.

This chain connects TRBV25-1 to TRBJ2-7, with D hard to call. With 6 bases removed from V and 1 base from J, the gap between germline ends came to 10 bases. Germline CDR1 is MGHDK and CDR2 is SYGVNS. The CDR3 is 13 amino acids. The CDR3 DNA reads TGTGCCAGCAGGCCCAATTGGTCCTACGAGCAGTACTTC. It codes for CASRPNWSYEQYF.

This chain joins TRBV7-4 and TRBJ2-7, with 10 bases aligning to TRBD2. CDR3 length: 16 residues. Germline CDR1 and CDR2: SGHVT and SQSDAQ. Trimming took 6 bases from V and 3 from J; bases not matched to a gene: 11. CDR3: CASRSFKREGDYEQYF. Here the CDR3 DNA reads TGTGCCAGCAGGTCTTTTAAGCGGGAGGGCGACTACGAGCAGTACTTC.

This clonotype was recorded a few times. The V call is TRBV5-1, the J call TRBJ2-7; 8 bases align to TRBD2. The ends lost 0 bases at V and 5 bases at J; junction bases unmatched: 7. This CDR3 comprises 15 residues. Germline V gene sequence: CDR1 SGHRS, CDR2 YFSETQ. Here the CDR3 reads CASSLAAGLAHEQYF. In nucleotides, the CDR3 is TGCGCCAGCAGCTTGGCCGCCGGACTAGCCCACGAGCAGTACTTC.

This clonotype came up a few times. This chain links TRBV5-1 with TRBJ1-2; the D is unclear. Trimming cost V 0 bases and J 2 bases, with 8 bases left between them. The CDR3 contains 14 residues. Per germline, CDR1 SGHRS and CDR2 YFSETQ. CDR3: CASSLEWGNYGYTF. CDR3 DNA sequence: TGCGCCAGCAGCTTGGAATGGGGAAACTATGGCTACACCTTC.

The chain links TRBV30 to TRBJ2-3; either TRBD1 or TRBD2 may fit D (7 bases each). Germline CDR1 reads GTSNPN; CDR2 reads SVGIG (reference sequence). The CDR3 runs to 15 residues. The V gene lost 2 bases and the J gene lost 3 bases, with 15 bases spanning the gap. CDR3 sequence reads: CAWSPQGGLTDTQYF. DNA for the CDR3: TGTGCCTGGAGTCCCCAGGGGGGGCTAACAGATACGCAGTATTTT.

The chain has TRBV9 and TRBJ2-2; 10 positions agree with TRBD2. The CDR3 has 17 amino acids. CDR1 SGDLS and CDR2 YYNGEE come from the germline V gene. The ends lost 0 bases at V and 5 bases at J; junction bases unmatched: 7. The chain's CDR3 is CASSVGASGSETGELFF. The DNA of the CDR3 is TGTGCCAGCAGCGTAGGGGCTAGCGGGAGTGAAACCGGGGAGCTGTTTTTT.

This clonotype was counted at least ten times. The J gene is TRBJ2-2, the V gene TRBV14; D gene uncertain. The CDR3 runs 11 residues. CDR1 is SGHDN, CDR2 FVKESK, per germline. V shed 6 bases and J shed 6 bases, with 5 bases lying between them. This CDR3 reads CASSVSGELFF. As DNA, the CDR3 is TGTGCCAGCAGTGTTTCCGGGGAGCTGTTTTTT.